This T cell receptor (beta chain) was documented in a study of neurological immune-mediated disorders (dated by TCRdb to between 2019 and 2020). Regarding the study in general: The study compared peripheral blood TCR-beta repertoires of HTLV-I-associated myelopathy (HAM/TSP) patients, multiple sclerosis patients and healthy controls using UMI-based sequencing. The approximately 110 TCR-beta libraries covered PBMC samples along with longitudinal samples, technical triplicates, and paired sorted CD4+ and CD8+ T-cell subsets. The cohort included roughly 71 subjects: some 15 with HAM/TSP, about 34 with multiple sclerosis, and some 20 healthy controls.

cDNA synthesis used template-switch 5'RACE with a primer carrying a 10-nucleotide random unique molecular identifier tagging each TCR transcript. Every sequencing run covered 15-18 subjects and yielded more than 170 million TCR-beta sequences. The RNeasy kit was used for extraction of total RNA. TCR-beta VDJ regions were amplified with primers for the TCR constant region and the 5'RACE anchor, using the KAPA Real-time Library Amplification kit. A first PCR added sample indexes and Illumina adaptors, after which a second PCR increased the library yield. After Ampure bead purification, the roughly 650 bp TCR product was size-selected on a 2% E-gel SizeSelection system. Before pooling, libraries had their quality checked on a Bioanalyzer, their concentration measured with Qubit, and their quantity determined with the Kapa Library Quantification kit. An Illumina HiSeq 2500 sequenced the libraries paired-end 2 x 150 bp. To increase sequence diversity, about 25-31% phiX was spiked into each library pool. The source study handled its data this way. The UMI-based MiGEC pipeline processed quality-filtered reads and removed over 80% of raw TCR sequences during error correction. IMGT germline references were used for aligning VDJ genes, and each clonotype was defined as a unique CDR3 amino acid sequence together with its V-J genes. Clonal expansion, Shannon diversity, and CDR3 relatedness (CalcPairwiseDistances, ClusterSamples) were evaluated with VDJtools, and phylogenetic trees were built with CLCbio workbench. A clone was classed as expanded if it had 8 or more unique UMIs, a cutoff based on coefficient-of-variation modelling across technical triplicates. The raw public reads went through TCRdb reprocessing: fastp at Q25, MiXCR clone calling, in-frame beta chains kept. When rows share a CDR3 protein, they turn into one entry using the most common DNA and genes. TCRdb, rather than the study authors, made the V and J calls. The sample yields more than 35,000 distinct CDR3 sequences; around a tenth were counted once. The ten largest clones represent about 7% of the sample.

V is trimmed back by 2 bases and J by 3 bases, and the junction contains 3 bases that no gene match accounts for. The germline V gene (reference sequence) provides CDR1 GTSNPN and CDR2 SVGIG. The CDR3 goes from the cysteine to the phenylalanine over 13 residues. Just CDR3 DNA is preserved here, 39 bases in frame from base 1. Libraries from unsorted PBMCs were made from 2 million PBMCs kept in RNAlater at -80 degrees C until RNA extraction. Peripheral blood underwent Ficoll-Hypaque density gradient centrifugation to isolate PBMCs, which were then cryopreserved in liquid nitrogen. This clonotype turned up a few times. It has no known antigen specificity. No clone much larger than this one lies a single base away; base qualities are absent. Paper-wide results and their limitations: TCR clonal expansion was highest in HAM/TSP patients and lowest in MS patients, with MS patients falling below even healthy controls. No identical CDR3 amino acid sequences were shared among expanded clones across subjects, suggesting private TCR-beta repertoires in all groups.

The material sequenced was PBMCs. The chain employs TRBV30 and TRBJ1-2, with TRBD1 matching 7 junction bases. The clonotype comes from a woman aged 25 to 45 with HTLV-1-associated myelopathy (HAM/TSP). For the CDR3, the sequence is CAWSFTGDYGYTF. The bases read TGTGCCTGGAGTTTCACAGGGGACTATGGCTACACCTTC.